One and the same sample provided the 22 T cell receptor beta chains below, sequenced in a study of STAT3 mutations in large granular lymphocyte leukemia (dated by TCRdb to about 2019). Overall study results and their limits: Every T-LGLL patient showed at least one immunodominant TCRbeta clonotype, and about half showed multiple immunodominant subclonotypes.

Their target antigens are unknown. Library construction relied on the immunoSEQ multiplex PCR assay. The source is immuneACCESS, and TCRdb retained only in-frame sequences with V and J called. Part of the clones is not carried over; for the studies checked, unresolved V genes explain less than half of this, and the remainder is unexplained. The sample table contains approximately 25,000 clones; only one count was recorded for about 94% of them. Of the sample, approximately 6.5% falls within the top ten clones. The sequenced material came from peripheral blood mononuclear cells. The receptors here all came from a man aged 40-49 years with T-cell large granular lymphocyte leukemia. Some clones in this sample may be carry-over from other donors' samples. The age is the age at diagnosis.

The chain uses TRBV19 and TRBJ1-1, with D perhaps TRBD1 (6 bases). Germline-derived CDR1 and CDR2 are LNHDA and SQIVND (reference sequence). The CDR3 has 17 amino acids. The V end lost 4 bases, the J end lost 2 bases, and 20 bases lay between the germline ends. This chain's CDR3 is CASSTKRGGTPNTEAFF. The CDR3, as DNA: TGTGCCAGTAGTACAAAAAGGGGGGGTACCCCTAACACTGAAGCTTTCTTT. Variable domain in full (rest from reference TRBV19 and TRBJ1-1): DGGITQSPKYLFRKEGQNVTLSCEQNLNHDAMYWYRQDPGQGLRLIYYSQIVNDFQKGDIAEGYSVSREKKESFPLTVTSAQKNPTAFYLCASSTKRGGTPNTEAFFGQGTRLTVV.

This clone was detected only once. The J gene is TRBJ2-5, the V gene TRBV19; D may be TRBD1 or TRBD2 (5 bases each). From germline, CDR1 is LNHDA and CDR2 SQIVND (reference sequence). This CDR3 is 16 amino acids long. The ends were cut back, 5 bases at V and 4 bases at J, with 20 bases in the middle. This CDR3 reads CASSPQRASGRETQYF. DNA for the CDR3: TGTGCCAGTAGTCCCCAACGGGCCTCAGGGAGAGAGACCCAGTACTTC.

This sequence joins TRBV29-1 and TRBJ2-1; D is perhaps TRBD2 (5 bases). CDR1 and CDR2 (germline): SQVTM, ANQGSEA. The V end was cut by 6 bases, the J end by 9 bases, with 9 bases between. The CDR3 consists of 10 residues. DNA for the CDR3: TGCAGCGTCCTAGCCGGTGAGCAGTTCTTC. This gives the protein CSVLAGEQFF.

The genes are TRBV7-4 and TRBJ1-5; no clear D gene. There are 15 residues in the CDR3. V dropped 5 bases and J dropped 7 bases, with 18 bases sitting between them. Per the germline V gene, CDR1 is SGHVT and CDR2 is SQSDAQ. CDR3 sequence reads: CASSTFAEIRQPQHF. As DNA, the CDR3 is TGTGCCAGCAGCACGTTCGCGGAGATTCGGCAGCCCCAGCATTTT.

V usage is TRBV7-9 and J usage is TRBJ1-1, with D possibly TRBD1 on 6 matching bases. Germline values: CDR1 SEHNR, CDR2 FQNEAQ (reference sequence). CDR3 length equals 15 residues. V lost 5 bases and J lost 1, with 14 bases in between. The DNA for the CDR3 is TGTGCCAGCAGCGAAATGGGGGCAGGGAACACTGAAGCTTTCTTT. Protein sequence: CASSEMGAGNTEAFF.

This clone showed up just once. J is TRBJ1-6 and V is TRBV15, with 9 nucleotides matching TRBD1. Germline CDR1 is LNHNV and CDR2 is YYDKDF (reference sequence). The CDR3 totals 17 residues. V lost 3 bases to trimming and J lost 9 bases; unmatched junction nucleotides: 12. DNA of the CDR3: TGTGCCACCAGCAGCGGAACAGGGGGCCCGGCATTTTCACCCCTCCACTTT. It encodes CATSSGTGGPAFSPLHF. The entire variable domain, with the rest obtained from reference TRBV15 and TRBJ1-6, is as follows: DAMVIQNPRYQVTQFGKPVTLSCSQTLNHNVMYWYQQKSSQAPKLLFHYYDKDFNNEADTPDNFQSRRPNTSFCFLDIRSPGLGDTAMYLCATSSGTGGPAFSPLHFGNGTRLTVT.

This rearrangement joins TRBV5-1 to TRBJ2-7; TRBD1 matches 8 bases. The CDR3 consists of 14 residues. Looked up from germline, CDR1 is SGHRS and CDR2 is YFSETQ. V trimming: 4 bases; J trimming: 3 bases; junction bases outside the gene matches: 6. As DNA, the CDR3 is TGCGCCAGCAGCCCAATTGGACAGGGCTACGAGCAGTACTTC. Residues: CASSPIGQGYEQYF.

The rearrangement uses TRBV5-5 and TRBJ1-6; no clear D gene. V dropped 0 bases and J dropped 0 bases, with 10 bases sitting between them. Germline assignment: CDR1 SGHKS and CDR2 YYEKEE (reference sequence). The CDR3 has 17 amino acids. The CDR3 DNA reads TGTGCCAGCAGCTTGGATACGTGGAGCTCCTATAATTCACCCCTCCACTTT. It is translated as CASSLDTWSSYNSPLHF.

V is TRBV5-6 and J is TRBJ1-1, with D unresolved. The CDR3 is made up of 12 amino acids. Per germline, CDR1 SGHDT and CDR2 YYEEEE. The V gene lost 3 bases and the J gene lost 4 bases, with 7 bases spanning the gap. DNA for the CDR3: TGTGCCAGCAGCTGGGGAGTCACTGAAGCTTTCTTT. Translation: CASSWGVTEAFF.

This sequence joins TRBV7-9 and TRBJ2-2, with TRBD2 as a possible D gene (7 bases). Germline loops: CDR1 SEHNR, CDR2 FQNEAQ (reference sequence). The CDR3 is 16 residues long. V dropped 2 bases and J dropped 7 bases, with 17 bases sitting between them. The DNA for the CDR3 is TGTGCCAGCAGCTTACGGGCGGGGGCCCCCAGCGGGGAGCTGTTTTTT. This translates into CASSLRAGAPSGELFF. Using reference TRBV7-9 and TRBJ2-2 for the parts outside the CDR3, the full variable domain is DTGVSQNPRHKITKRGQNVTFRCDPISEHNRLYWYRQTLGQGPEFLTYFQNEAQLEKSRLLSDRFSAERPKGSFSTLEIQRTEQGDSAMYLCASSLRAGAPSGELFFGEGSRLTVL.

The chain couples TRBV2 to TRBJ2-5; tentative D call: TRBD1 (6 bases). CDR1 SNHLY and CDR2 FYNNEI come from the germline V gene. The CDR3 has 14 residues. V was cut by 5 bases and J by 2 bases, with 12 bases left in between. In DNA, the CDR3 is TGTGCCAGCAGTCCGGGGACACAGCAAGAGACCCAGTACTTC. Amino acid sequence: CASSPGTQQETQYF.

This clone was found once. The CDR3 spells CSVVVGAGETQYF. In DNA form, the CDR3 reads TGCAGCGTTGTAGTTGGGGCGGGAGAGACCCAGTACTTC. The chain uses TRBV29-1 and TRBJ2-5; D is tentatively TRBD1 or TRBD2 (5 bases each). CDR1 is SQVTM and CDR2 is ANQGSEA in the germline V gene. The CDR3 covers 13 residues. V lost 4 bases, J lost 4 bases, and 13 bases lay in between.

The chain links TRBV19 to TRBJ2-7, with 9 nucleotides matching TRBD1. Germline V gene data show CDR1 as LNHDA and CDR2 as SQIVND (reference sequence). This CDR3 region has 12 residues. With 6 bases clipped from V and 6 bases from J, the junction kept 3 bases outside the gene matches. DNA of the CDR3: TGTGCCAGTAGAACAGGGGGCGGCGAGCAGTACTTC. Amino acids: CASRTGGGEQYF. The entire variable domain, with the rest obtained from reference TRBV19 and TRBJ2-7, is as follows: DGGITQSPKYLFRKEGQNVTLSCEQNLNHDAMYWYRQDPGQGLRLIYYSQIVNDFQKGDIAEGYSVSREKKESFPLTVTSAQKNPTAFYLCASRTGGGEQYFGPGTRLTVT.

This clone was found once. This chain connects TRBV6-5 to TRBJ2-7, with D possibly matching TRBD1 (5 bases). The germline V and J ends were trimmed by 0 bases and 2 bases, with 11 bases remaining between them. Looked up from germline, CDR1 is MNHEY and CDR2 is SVGAGI. This CDR3 spans 15 amino acids. For the CDR3, the DNA is TGTGCCAGCAGTTACTCGGGTGGGGCCGCCTACGAGCAGTACTTC. This sequence encodes CASSYSGGAAYEQYF.

This chain uses TRBV20-1 with TRBJ2-1, with unresolved D. The CDR3 consists of 11 residues. Per the germline V gene, CDR1 is DFQATT and CDR2 is SNEGSKA (reference sequence). V was cut by 2 bases and J by 5 bases, with 4 bases left in between. The CDR3 is CSARKDNEQFF. The CDR3 nucleotides are TGCAGTGCTAGAAAGGACAATGAGCAGTTCTTC.

This clone was seen once. This rearrangement joins TRBV4-3 to TRBJ1-5; tentative D call: TRBD1 (5 bases). The CDR3 runs to 14 residues. Per the germline V gene, CDR1 is LGHNA and CDR2 is YSLEER. Trimming took off 0 bases at V and 7 bases at J, with 10 bases between the two ends. The CDR3 DNA reads as TGCGCCAGCAGCCAAGAACCAGGGTGGCAGCCCCAGCATTTT. Its translation is CASSQEPGWQPQHF.

The gene calls are TRBV5-4 and TRBJ2-3; a weak D match, TRBD2 (5 bases). CDR1 is SGHNT, CDR2 YYREEE, per germline (reference sequence). CDR3 length equals 14 residues. V gave up 4 bases and J gave up 4 bases, with 13 bases separating them. DNA for the CDR3: TGTGCCAGCAGCGTCCGGACTCAGGCAGATACGCAGTATTTT. Translating gives CASSVRTQADTQYF.

The V gene is TRBV28, the J gene TRBJ1-6; tentative D call: TRBD1 (6 bases). The CDR3 is made up of 14 amino acids. V lost 7 bases and J lost 7, with 14 bases in between. Germline CDR1 MDHEN, CDR2 SYDVKM. CDR3 DNA: TGTGCCAGCAATTCGGACAGTTTAAATTCACCCCTCCACTTT. The encoded protein is CASNSDSLNSPLHF.

The rearrangement joins TRBV12-5 to TRBJ2-7; D is uncertain. V lost 5 bases and J lost 3, with 5 bases in between. Germline CDR1 and CDR2: LGHNT and FRNRAP. This CDR3 is 11 amino acids long. The chain's CDR3 is CASGLDYEQYF. As DNA, the CDR3 is TGTGCTAGTGGTCTCGACTACGAGCAGTACTTC.

The chain employs TRBV7-9 and TRBJ2-7; tentative D call: TRBD1 (6 bases). Trimming shortened V by 5 bases and J by 1 base, and 15 bases separated the two germline ends. Looked up from germline, CDR1 is SEHNR and CDR2 is FQNEAQ (reference sequence). The CDR3 covers 15 residues. The CDR3 protein is CASSGSGQRSYEQYF. CDR3 DNA sequence: TGTGCCAGCAGCGGCTCCGGACAGCGGTCCTACGAGCAGTACTTC.

The genes are TRBV10-1 and TRBJ1-1; D remains ambiguous. The CDR3 spans 11 residues. Germline V gene lookup returns CDR1 WNHNN and CDR2 SYGVQD (reference sequence). V dropped 10 bases and J dropped 2 bases, with 8 bases sitting between them. In DNA form, the CDR3 reads TGCGCCACCAGAACAAACACTGAAGCTTTCTTT. It yields the protein CATRTNTEAFF.

The V gene is TRBV5-1, the J gene TRBJ2-7; 10 positions agree with TRBD2. The CDR3 is made up of 16 amino acids. V lost 4 bases and J lost 0; bases outside the gene matches: 7. Germline values: CDR1 SGHRS, CDR2 YFSETQ. The CDR3 nucleotides are TGCGCCAGCAGCCTAGTAGCGGGGGGCGGCTCCTACGAGCAGTACTTC. Its protein is CASSLVAGGGSYEQYF.